This T cell receptor beta chain was profiled in a study of T cells in Graves' hyperthyroidism and ophthalmopathy. Notes on the study in general: Blood samples included most of the expanded thyroid clonotypes exceeding 0.001.

Amplification of TCR beta CDR3 regions used RNA as the template. The TCR CDR3 first-round RT-PCR relied on the HTBI primer set. MiXCR, run by TCRdb on the multiplex PCR reads, gives a single entry per CDR3 protein. Seen here are around 440,000 distinct CDR3 sequences, 15% to 19% observed once, and the top ten hold about 14%. There are many counts of this clonotype. Antigen unknown. Germline V gene lookup returns CDR1 SNHLY and CDR2 FYNNEI. Between the trimmed V and J ends, which lost 7 bases and 3 bases, there was a span of 12 bases. The CDR3 consists of 13 residues. Among the patients, aged 18 to 65, hyperthyroidism was newly diagnosed and had lasted under 2 months. Patients with uncontrolled infections, other autoimmune diseases, pregnancy or lactation were excluded.

This receptor was taken from a woman aged 18-29 years with Graves' hyperthyroidism. The V and J genes are TRBV2 and TRBJ1-1; weak D call: TRBD1 (5 bases). The sample consisted of blood. Written as DNA, the CDR3 is TGTGCCAGCAATCGGAGGGGAGACACTGAAGCTTTCTTT. It codes for CASNRRGDTEAFF.